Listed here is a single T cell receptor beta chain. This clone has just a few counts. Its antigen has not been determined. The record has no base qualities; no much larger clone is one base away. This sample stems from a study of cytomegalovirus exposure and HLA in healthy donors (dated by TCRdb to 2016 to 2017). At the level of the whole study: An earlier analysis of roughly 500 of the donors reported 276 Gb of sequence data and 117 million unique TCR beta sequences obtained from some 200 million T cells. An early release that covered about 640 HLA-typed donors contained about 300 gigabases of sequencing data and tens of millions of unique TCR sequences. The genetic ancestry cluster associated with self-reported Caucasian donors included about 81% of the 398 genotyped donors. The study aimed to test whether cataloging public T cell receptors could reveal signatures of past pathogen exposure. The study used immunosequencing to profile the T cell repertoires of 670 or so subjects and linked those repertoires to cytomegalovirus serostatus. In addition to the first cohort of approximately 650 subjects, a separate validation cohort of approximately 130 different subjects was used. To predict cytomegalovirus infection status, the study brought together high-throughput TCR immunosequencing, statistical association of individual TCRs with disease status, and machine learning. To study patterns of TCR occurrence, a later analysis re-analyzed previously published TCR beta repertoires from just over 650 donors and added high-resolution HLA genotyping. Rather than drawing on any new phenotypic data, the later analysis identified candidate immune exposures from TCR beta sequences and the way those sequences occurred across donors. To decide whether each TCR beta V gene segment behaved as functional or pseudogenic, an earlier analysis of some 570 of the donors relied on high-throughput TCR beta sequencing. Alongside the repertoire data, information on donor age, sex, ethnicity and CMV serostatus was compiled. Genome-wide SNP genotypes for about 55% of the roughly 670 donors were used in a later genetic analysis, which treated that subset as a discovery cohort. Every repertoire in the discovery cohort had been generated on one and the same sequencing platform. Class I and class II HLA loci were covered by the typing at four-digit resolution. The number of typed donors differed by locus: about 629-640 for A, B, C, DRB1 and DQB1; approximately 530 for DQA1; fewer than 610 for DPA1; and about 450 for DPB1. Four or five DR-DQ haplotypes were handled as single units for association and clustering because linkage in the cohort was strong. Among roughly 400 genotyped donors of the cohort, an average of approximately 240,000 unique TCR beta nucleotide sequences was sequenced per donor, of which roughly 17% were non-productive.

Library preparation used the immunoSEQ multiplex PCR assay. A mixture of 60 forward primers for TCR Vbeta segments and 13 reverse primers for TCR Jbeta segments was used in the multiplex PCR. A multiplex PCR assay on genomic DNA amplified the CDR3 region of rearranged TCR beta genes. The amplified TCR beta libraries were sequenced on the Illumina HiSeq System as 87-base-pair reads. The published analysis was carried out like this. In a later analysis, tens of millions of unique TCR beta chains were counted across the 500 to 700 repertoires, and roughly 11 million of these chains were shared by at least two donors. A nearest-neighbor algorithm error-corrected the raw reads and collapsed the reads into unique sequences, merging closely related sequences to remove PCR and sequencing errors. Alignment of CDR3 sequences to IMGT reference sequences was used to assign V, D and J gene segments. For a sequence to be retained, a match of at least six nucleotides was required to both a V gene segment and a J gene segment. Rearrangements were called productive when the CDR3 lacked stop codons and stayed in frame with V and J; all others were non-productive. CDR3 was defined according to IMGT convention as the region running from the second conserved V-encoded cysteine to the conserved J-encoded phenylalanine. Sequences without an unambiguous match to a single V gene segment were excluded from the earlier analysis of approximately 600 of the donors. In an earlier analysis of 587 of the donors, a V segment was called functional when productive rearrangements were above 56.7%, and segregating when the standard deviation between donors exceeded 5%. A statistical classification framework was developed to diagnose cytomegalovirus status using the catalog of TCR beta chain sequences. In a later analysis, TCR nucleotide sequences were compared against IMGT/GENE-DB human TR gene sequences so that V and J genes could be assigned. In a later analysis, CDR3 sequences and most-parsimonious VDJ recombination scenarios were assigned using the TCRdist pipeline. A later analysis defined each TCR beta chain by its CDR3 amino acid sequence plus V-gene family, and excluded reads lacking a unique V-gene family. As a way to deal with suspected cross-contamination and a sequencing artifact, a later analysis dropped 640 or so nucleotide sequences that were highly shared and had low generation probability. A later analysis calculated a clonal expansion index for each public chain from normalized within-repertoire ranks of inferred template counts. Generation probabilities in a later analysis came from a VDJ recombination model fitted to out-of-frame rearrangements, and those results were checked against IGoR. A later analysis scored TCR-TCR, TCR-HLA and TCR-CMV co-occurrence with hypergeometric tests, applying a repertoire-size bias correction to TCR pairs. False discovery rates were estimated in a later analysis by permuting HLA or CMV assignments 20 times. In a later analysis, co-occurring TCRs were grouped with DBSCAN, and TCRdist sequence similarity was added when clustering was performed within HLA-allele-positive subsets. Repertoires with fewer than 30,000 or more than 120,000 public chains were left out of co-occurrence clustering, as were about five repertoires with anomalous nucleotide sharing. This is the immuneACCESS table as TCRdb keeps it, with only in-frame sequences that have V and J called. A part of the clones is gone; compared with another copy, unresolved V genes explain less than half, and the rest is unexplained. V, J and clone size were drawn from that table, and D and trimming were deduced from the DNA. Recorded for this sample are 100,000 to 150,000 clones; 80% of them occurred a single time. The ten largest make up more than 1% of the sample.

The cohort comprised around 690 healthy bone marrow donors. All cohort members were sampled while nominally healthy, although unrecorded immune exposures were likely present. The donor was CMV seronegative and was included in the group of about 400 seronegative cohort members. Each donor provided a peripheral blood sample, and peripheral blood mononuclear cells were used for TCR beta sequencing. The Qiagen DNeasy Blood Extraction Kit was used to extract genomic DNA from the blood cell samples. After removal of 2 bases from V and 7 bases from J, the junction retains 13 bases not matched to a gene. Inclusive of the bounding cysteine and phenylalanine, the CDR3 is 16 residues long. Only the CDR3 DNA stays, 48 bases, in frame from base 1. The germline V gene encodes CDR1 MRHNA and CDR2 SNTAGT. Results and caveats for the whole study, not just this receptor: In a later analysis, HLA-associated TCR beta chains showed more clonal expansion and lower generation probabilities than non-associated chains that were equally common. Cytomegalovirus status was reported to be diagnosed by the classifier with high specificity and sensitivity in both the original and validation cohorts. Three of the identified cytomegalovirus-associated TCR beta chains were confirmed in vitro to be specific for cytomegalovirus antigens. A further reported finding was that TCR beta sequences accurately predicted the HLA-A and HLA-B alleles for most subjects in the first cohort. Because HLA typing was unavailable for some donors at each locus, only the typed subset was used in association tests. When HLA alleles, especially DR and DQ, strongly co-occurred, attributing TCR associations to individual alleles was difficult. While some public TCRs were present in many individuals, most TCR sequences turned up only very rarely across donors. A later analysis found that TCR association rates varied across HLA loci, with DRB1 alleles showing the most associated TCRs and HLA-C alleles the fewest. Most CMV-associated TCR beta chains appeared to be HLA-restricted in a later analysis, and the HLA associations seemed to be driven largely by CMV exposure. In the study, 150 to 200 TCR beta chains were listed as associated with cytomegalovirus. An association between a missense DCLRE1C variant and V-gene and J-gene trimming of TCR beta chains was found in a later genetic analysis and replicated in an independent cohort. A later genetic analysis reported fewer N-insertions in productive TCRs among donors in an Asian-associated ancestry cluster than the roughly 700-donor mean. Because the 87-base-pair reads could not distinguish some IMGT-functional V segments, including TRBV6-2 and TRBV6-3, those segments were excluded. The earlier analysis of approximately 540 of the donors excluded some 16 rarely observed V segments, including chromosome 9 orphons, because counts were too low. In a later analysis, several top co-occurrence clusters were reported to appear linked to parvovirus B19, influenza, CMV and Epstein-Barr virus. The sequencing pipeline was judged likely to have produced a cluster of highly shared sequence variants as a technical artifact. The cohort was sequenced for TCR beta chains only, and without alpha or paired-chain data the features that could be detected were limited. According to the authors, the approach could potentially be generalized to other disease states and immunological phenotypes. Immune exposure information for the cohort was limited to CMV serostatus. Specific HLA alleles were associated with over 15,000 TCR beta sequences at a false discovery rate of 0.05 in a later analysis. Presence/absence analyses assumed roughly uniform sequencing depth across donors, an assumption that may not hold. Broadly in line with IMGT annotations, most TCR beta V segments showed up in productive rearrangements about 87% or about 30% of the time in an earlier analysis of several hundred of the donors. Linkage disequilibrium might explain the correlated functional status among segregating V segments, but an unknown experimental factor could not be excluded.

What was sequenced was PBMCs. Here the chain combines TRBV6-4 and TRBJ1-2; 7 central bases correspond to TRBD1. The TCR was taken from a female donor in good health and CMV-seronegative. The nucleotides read TGTGCCAGCAGTGACACTCCCCAGGGGGGACCTTTTGGCTACACCTTC. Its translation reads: CASSDTPQGGPFGYTF.